What follows are 2 T cell receptor beta chains derived from one specimen sequenced in a study of blood T cell repertoires in COVID-19. Method: immunoSEQ multiplex PCR; TCRdb's copy keeps in-frame clones and lacks some. The table lists around 280,000 clones, approximately 86% of them singletons. Sequences were obtained from peripheral blood. All receptors come from a woman between 50 and 59 years old with active or convalescent COVID-19.

This chain uses TRBV5-1 with TRBJ2-5, with 9 positions matching TRBD2. The CDR3 totals 16 residues. The trim removed 0 bases at V and 7 bases at J, leaving 10 bases unmatched. Germline V CDR1 and CDR2: SGHRS, YFSETQ. Here the CDR3 reads CASSLEASGMVGTQYF. In DNA, the CDR3 is TGCGCCAGCAGCTTGGAGGCTAGCGGGATGGTTGGGACCCAGTACTTC. The variable domain in full, completed from reference TRBV5-1 and TRBJ2-5, reads KAGVTQTPRYLIKTRGQQVTLSCSPISGHRSVSWYQQTPGQGLQFLFEYFSETQRNKGNFPGRFSGRQFSNSRSEMNVSTLELGDSALYLCASSLEASGMVGTQYFGPGTRLLVL.

The chain carries TRBV7-8 and TRBJ2-7, with 13 nucleotides matching TRBD2. This CDR3 contains 21 residues. V was pared by 7 bases and J by 0 bases, with 21 bases of the junction left unmatched. Germline V gene lookup returns CDR1 SGHVS and CDR2 FQNEAQ. CDR3 residues: CASTPRASTSGRSLLSYEQYF. CDR3 nucleotides: TGTGCCAGCACCCCTAGGGCATCGACTAGCGGGAGGTCCCTCCTCTCCTACGAGCAGTACTTC.